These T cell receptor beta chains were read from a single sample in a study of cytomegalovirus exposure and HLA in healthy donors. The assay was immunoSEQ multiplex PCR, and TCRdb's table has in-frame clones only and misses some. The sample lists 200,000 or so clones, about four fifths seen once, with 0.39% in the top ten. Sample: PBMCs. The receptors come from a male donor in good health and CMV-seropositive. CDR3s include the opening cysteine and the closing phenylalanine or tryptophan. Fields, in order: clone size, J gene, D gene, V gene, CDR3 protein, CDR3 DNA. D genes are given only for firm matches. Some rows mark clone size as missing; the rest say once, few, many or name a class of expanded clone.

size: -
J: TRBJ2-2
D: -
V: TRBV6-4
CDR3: CASSARDANTGELFF
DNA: TGTGCCAGCAGTGCCAGGGATGCGAACACCGGGGAGCTGTTTTTT

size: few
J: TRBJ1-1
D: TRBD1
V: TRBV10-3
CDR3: CAISTPGQGNTEAFF
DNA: TGTGCCATCAGTACTCCGGGACAGGGGAACACTGAAGCTTTCTTT

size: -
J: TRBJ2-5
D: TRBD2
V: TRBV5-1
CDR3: CASSLAGGQETQYF
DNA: TGCGCCAGCAGCTTAGCGGGGGGGCAAGAGACCCAGTACTTC

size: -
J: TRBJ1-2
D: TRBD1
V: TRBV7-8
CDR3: CASSSAGQGSVGYTF
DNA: TGTGCCAGCAGCTCGGCGGGACAGGGGTCTGTTGGCTACACCTTC

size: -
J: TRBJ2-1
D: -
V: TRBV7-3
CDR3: CASSPVADTSYNEQFF
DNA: TGTGCCAGCAGCCCAGTAGCGGATACCTCCTACAATGAGCAGTTCTTC

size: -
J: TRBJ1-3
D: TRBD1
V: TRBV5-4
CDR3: CASSLTGTGNTIYF
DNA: TGTGCCAGCAGCCTGACAGGGACTGGAAACACCATATATTTT

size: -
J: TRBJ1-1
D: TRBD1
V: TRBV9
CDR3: CASSPGQGRVSTEAFF
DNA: TGTGCCAGCAGCCCGGGACAGGGGAGGGTGAGCACTGAAGCTTTCTTT

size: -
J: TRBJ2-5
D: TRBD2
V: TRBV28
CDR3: CASSPVGSGRYKETQYF
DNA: TGTGCCAGCAGCCCCGTGGGTAGCGGGAGGTATAAGGAGACCCAGTACTTC

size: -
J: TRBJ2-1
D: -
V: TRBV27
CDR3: CASTTGRMNEQFF
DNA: TGTGCCAGCACGACGGGGAGAATGAATGAGCAGTTCTTC

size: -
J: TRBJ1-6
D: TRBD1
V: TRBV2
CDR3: CASRERRDRNNSPLHF
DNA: TGTGCCAGCAGGGAACGCCGGGACAGAAATAATTCACCCCTCCACTTT

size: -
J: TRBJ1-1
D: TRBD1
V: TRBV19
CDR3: CASSPTGAMNTEAFF
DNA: TGTGCCAGTAGTCCCACAGGGGCCATGAACACTGAAGCTTTCTTT

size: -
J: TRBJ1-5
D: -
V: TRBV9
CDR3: CASSVGENQPQHF
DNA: TGTGCCAGCAGCGTCGGTGAGAATCAGCCCCAGCATTTT

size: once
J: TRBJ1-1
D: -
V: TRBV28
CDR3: CASSTPLDTWNTEAFF
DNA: TGTGCCAGCAGCACGCCCTTGGACACCTGGAACACTGAAGCTTTCTTT

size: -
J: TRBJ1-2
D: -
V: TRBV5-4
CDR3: CASSLTANYGYTF
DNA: TGTGCCAGCAGCTTGACAGCTAACTATGGCTACACCTTC

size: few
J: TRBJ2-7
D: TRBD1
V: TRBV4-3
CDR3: CASSHDRGNYEQYF
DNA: TGCGCCAGCAGCCACGACAGGGGAAACTACGAGCAGTACTTC

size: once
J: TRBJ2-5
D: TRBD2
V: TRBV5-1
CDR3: CASDKLAGQETQYF
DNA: TGCGCCAGCGACAAGCTAGCGGGCCAAGAGACCCAGTACTTC

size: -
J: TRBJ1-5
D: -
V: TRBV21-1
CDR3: CASSARQGDNQPQHF
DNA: TGTGCCAGCAGCGCCCGACAGGGGGATAATCAGCCCCAGCATTTT

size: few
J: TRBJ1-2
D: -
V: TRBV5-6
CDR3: CASRSPPGLGYTF
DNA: TGTGCCAGCAGGTCGCCCCCCGGACTTGGCTACACCTTC

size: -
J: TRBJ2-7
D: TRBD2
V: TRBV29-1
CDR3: CSVEFSGGIYYEQYF
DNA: TGCAGCGTTGAATTTAGCGGGGGAATTTACTACGAGCAGTACTTC

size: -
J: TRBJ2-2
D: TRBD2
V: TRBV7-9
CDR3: CASRPNLLAGGHTGELFF
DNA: TGTGCCAGCAGGCCGAACCTACTAGCGGGAGGGCACACCGGGGAGCTGTTTTTT

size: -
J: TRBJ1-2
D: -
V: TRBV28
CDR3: CASQALEYYGYTF
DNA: TGTGCCAGCCAAGCACTGGAGTACTATGGCTACACCTTC

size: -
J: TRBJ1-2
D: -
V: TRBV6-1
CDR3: CASSEWRQPVYGYTF
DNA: TGTGCCAGCAGTGAATGGCGGCAGCCCGTCTATGGCTACACCTTC

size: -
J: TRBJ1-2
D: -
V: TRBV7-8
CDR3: CASSKVAQGSYGYTF
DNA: TGTGCCAGCAGCAAGGTCGCGCAGGGTTCCTATGGCTACACCTTC

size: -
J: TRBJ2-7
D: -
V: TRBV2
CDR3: CASSDAYEQYF
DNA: TGTGCCAGCAGTGACGCCTACGAGCAGTACTTC

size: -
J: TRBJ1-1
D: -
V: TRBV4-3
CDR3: CASSQDGGGGTEAFF
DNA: TGCGCCAGCAGCCAAGATGGCGGGGGGGGTACTGAAGCTTTCTTT

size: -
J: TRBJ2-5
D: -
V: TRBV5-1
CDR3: CASSFARVQETQYF
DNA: TGCGCCAGCAGCTTCGCCAGGGTACAAGAGACCCAGTACTTC

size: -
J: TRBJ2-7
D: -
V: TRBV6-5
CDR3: CASSSGSYEQYF
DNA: TGTGCCAGCTCCTCCGGTTCCTACGAGCAGTACTTC

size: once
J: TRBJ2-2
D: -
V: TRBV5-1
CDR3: CASSFSAPNTGELFF
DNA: TGCGCCAGCAGCTTTAGCGCCCCGAACACCGGGGAGCTGTTTTTT

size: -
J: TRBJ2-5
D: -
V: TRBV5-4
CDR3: CASSVLQGWGETQYF
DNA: TGTGCCAGCAGCGTACTACAGGGTTGGGGGGAGACCCAGTACTTC

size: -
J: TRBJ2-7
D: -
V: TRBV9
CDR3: CASSVGTEGYEQYF
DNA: TGTGCCAGCAGCGTAGGCACGGAGGGCTACGAGCAGTACTTC

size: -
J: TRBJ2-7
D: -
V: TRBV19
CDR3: CASTARLGSEQYF
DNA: TGTGCCAGTACCGCCCGACTAGGATCCGAGCAGTACTTC

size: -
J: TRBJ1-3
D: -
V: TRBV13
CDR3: CASSQGLGPGNTIYF
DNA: TGTGCCAGCAGCCAGGGGTTGGGACCTGGAAACACCATATATTTT

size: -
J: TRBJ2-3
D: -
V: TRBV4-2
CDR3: CASSQVDRTDTQYF
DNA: TGTGCCAGCAGCCAAGTAGATCGAACAGATACGCAGTATTTT

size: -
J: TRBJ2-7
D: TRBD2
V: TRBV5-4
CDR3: CASSPGLAGGLAYEQYF
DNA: TGTGCCAGCAGCCCGGGACTAGCGGGAGGATTAGCCTACGAGCAGTACTTC

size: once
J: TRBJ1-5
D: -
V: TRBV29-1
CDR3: CSVNGQTLSNQPQHF
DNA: TGCAGCGTTAACGGACAGACCCTTAGCAATCAGCCCCAGCATTTT

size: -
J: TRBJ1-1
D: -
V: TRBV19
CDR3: CASRTGAGGTEAFF
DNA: TGTGCCAGTAGAACCGGAGCGGGAGGCACTGAAGCTTTCTTT

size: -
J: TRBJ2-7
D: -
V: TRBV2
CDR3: CASNLGGSYEQYF
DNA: TGTGCCAGCAACCTAGGGGGATCCTACGAGCAGTACTTC

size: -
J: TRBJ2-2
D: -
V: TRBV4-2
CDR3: CASSPPTASTGELFF
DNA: TGTGCCAGCAGCCCACCGACAGCCTCCACCGGGGAGCTGTTTTTT

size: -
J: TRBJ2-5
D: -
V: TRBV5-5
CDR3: CASSSDVNPRETQYF
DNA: TGTGCCAGCAGCTCCGATGTGAACCCCAGGGAGACCCAGTACTTC

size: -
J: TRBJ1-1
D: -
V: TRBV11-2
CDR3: CASSLVLSTEAFF
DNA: TGTGCCAGCAGCTTAGTTCTTTCTACTGAAGCTTTCTTT

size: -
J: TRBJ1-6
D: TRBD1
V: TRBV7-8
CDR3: CASSLGTGASPLHF
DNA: TGTGCCAGCAGCTTAGGGACAGGGGCTTCACCCCTCCACTTT

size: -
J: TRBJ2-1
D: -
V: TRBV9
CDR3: CASSVYGGAQLWGSYNEQFF
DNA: TGTGCCAGCAGCGTTTATGGTGGGGCGCAGTTGTGGGGCTCCTACAATGAGCAGTTCTTC

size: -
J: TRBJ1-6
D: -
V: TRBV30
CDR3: CAWKYVFGRDSPLHF
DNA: TGTGCCTGGAAGTATGTCTTCGGCAGGGATTCACCCCTCCACTTT

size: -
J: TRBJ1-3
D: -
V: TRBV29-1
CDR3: CSVKNPAGNTIYF
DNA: TGCAGCGTTAAAAATCCTGCTGGAAACACCATATATTTT

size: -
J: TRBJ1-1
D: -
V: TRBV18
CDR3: CATRGGALTEAFF
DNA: TGTGCCACACGGGGAGGGGCGCTTACTGAAGCTTTCTTT

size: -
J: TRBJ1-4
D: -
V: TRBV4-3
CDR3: CASSQEGTDREKLFF
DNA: TGCGCCAGCAGCCAAGAAGGTACTGACAGGGAAAAACTGTTTTTT

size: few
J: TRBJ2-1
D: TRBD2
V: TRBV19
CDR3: CASSPAGGPNEQFF
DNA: TGTGCCAGTAGTCCAGCGGGGGGGCCCAATGAGCAGTTCTTC

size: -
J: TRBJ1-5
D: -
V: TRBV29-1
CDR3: CSGGAGGNQPQHF
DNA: TGCAGCGGGGGAGCGGGTGGCAATCAGCCCCAGCATTTT

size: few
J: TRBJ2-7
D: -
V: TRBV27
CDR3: CASSSKRSPYEQYF
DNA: TGTGCCAGCAGTTCAAAGCGGTCCCCCTACGAGCAGTACTTC

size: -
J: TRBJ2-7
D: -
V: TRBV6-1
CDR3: CASSGGTGIHEQYF
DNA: TGTGCCAGCAGTGGGGGAACAGGGATCCACGAGCAGTACTTC

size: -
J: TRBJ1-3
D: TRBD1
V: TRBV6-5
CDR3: CASRRGQDIHTIYF
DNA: TGTGCCAGCAGACGGGGACAGGACATCCACACCATATATTTT

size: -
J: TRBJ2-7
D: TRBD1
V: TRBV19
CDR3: CASSRFGTGFYEQYF
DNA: TGTGCCAGTAGTAGGTTCGGGACAGGCTTCTACGAGCAGTACTTC

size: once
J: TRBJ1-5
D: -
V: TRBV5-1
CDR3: CASSAGAGENQPQHF
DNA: TGCGCCAGCAGCGCGGGGGCAGGGGAAAATCAGCCCCAGCATTTT

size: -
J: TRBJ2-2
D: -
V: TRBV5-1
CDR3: CASSLEGPRTGELFF
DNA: TGCGCCAGCAGTCTGGAGGGACCCAGAACCGGGGAGCTGTTTTTT

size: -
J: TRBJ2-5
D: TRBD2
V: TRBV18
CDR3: CASSPWAGGSQETQYF
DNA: TGTGCCAGCTCACCGTGGGCGGGAGGATCACAAGAGACCCAGTACTTC

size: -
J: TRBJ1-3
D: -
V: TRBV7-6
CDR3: CASSPEEGYTIYF
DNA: TGTGCCAGCAGCCCCGAAGAGGGATACACCATATATTTT

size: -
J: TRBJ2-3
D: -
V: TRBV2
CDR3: CASHLQGSLHTDTQYF
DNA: TGTGCCAGCCACTTACAGGGATCATTGCACACAGATACGCAGTATTTT

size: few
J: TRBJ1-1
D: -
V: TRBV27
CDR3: CASSLKWGLVEAFF
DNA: TGTGCCAGCAGTTTAAAGTGGGGCCTCGTGGAAGCTTTCTTT